The clone carrying this TCR beta chain has a handful of counts. Specified treatment: oral pan-JAK inhibitor, 5-10 mg twice daily. The data were obtained in a study of CD8+ T cells in alopecia areata. Following RNA extraction, reverse transcription yielded cDNA that acted as the sequencing template. Assay: immunoSEQ multiplex PCR; the TCRdb copy retains only in-frame clones and omits some. The sample consists of around 270,000 clones, more than 45% of them appearing once. The CDR3 covers 14 residues. Looked up from germline, CDR1 is SGHRS and CDR2 is YFSETQ. The V and J ends lost 4 bases and 6 bases respectively, with 16 bases between them.

The chain links TRBV5-1 to TRBJ1-2; TRBD1 is a possible D gene (6 bases). Here the sequenced sample was CD4+ T cells sorted from blood, taken at week 24, from a patient treated with tofacitinib. This TCR was sampled from a human donor with alopecia areata. The CDR3 is CASSTLQGGDGYTF. The DNA of the CDR3 is TGCGCCAGCAGCACATTACAGGGAGGCGATGGCTACACCTTC.